The 20 T cell receptor beta chains reported below all come from one sample, sequenced in a study of regulatory T cells in long-lasting Graves disease. Time point in this sample: newly diagnosed GD, antithyroid drugs for less than 3 months. There was RNA extracted from PBMCs, and the TCR library was made from it. Investigators prepared the TCR beta libraries by applying iRepertoire HTBI primers and Arm-PCR of CDR3 regions. TCRdb processed the multiplex PCR reads anew with MiXCR; each CDR3 protein has one entry. The table includes about 470,000 distinct CDR3 sequences, about 15% detected once. This sample was also put to use in a study of T cells in Graves' hyperthyroidism and ophthalmopathy.

This material consisted of peripheral blood mononuclear cells (PBMCs), taken at new diagnosis, from a patient treated with antithyroid drugs. The origin of the receptors is a woman aged 30 to 39 with Graves disease.

This clonotype was counted many times. The V and J genes are TRBV24-1 and TRBJ2-6; either TRBD1 or TRBD2 may fit D (5 bases each). The CDR3 sequence is 17 residues long. The V end lost 3 bases, the J end lost 2 bases, and 13 bases lay between the germline ends. Germline V gene sequence: CDR1 KGHDR, CDR2 SFDVKD. This CDR3 reads CATSDPYGDAGANVLTF. The CDR3 nucleotides are TGTGCCACCAGTGATCCTTACGGGGACGCTGGGGCCAACGTCCTGACTTTC.

The CDR3 DNA reads as TGTGCCAGCAGAATGACTGCATACGAGCAGTACTTC. Protein product: CASRMTAYEQYF. V and J are TRBV12-3 or TRBV12-4 and TRBJ2-7, with D hard to call. V gave up 6 bases and J gave up 4 bases, with 10 bases separating them. The CDR3 runs to 12 residues.

This clonotype has more than one count but fewer than ten. V is TRBV29-1 and J is TRBJ2-7, with unresolved D. The CDR3 totals 12 residues. Trimming cost V 1 base and J 1 base, with 5 bases left between them. Germline loops: CDR1 SQVTM, CDR2 ANQGSEA. CDR3 protein: CSVEVRSYEQYF. The CDR3 DNA sequence: TGCAGCGTTGAAGTGCGGTCCTACGAGCAGTACTTC.

The chain recombines TRBV7-6 with TRBJ2-5, with 9 nucleotides matching TRBD1. CDR3 length: 15 residues. With 2 bases clipped from V and 5 bases from J, the junction kept 6 bases outside the gene matches. Germline V gene lookup returns CDR1 SGHVS and CDR2 FNYEAQ. CDR3 DNA: TGTGCCAGCAGCTTAAGGGGACAGGGATTTGAGACCCAGTACTTC. It translates to CASSLRGQGFETQYF. The full variable domain, rest sourced from reference TRBV7-6 and TRBJ2-5, is GAGVSQSPRYKVTKRGQDVALRCDPISGHVSLYWYRQALGQGPEFLTYFNYEAQQDKSGLPNDRFSAERPEGSISTLTIQRTEQRDSAMYRCASSLRGQGFETQYFGPGTRLLVL.

The chain has TRBV30 and TRBJ2-7, with D hard to call. Trimming left V 1 base short and J 3 bases short, with 7 bases between. Germline CDR1 is GTSNPN and CDR2 is SVGIG (reference sequence). The CDR3 has 12 amino acids. The CDR3: CAWSELDYEQYF. The CDR3 nucleotides read TGTGCCTGGAGTGAGCTTGACTACGAGCAGTACTTC.

This clonotype was counted only a few times. The genes are TRBV5-8 and TRBJ1-6, with unresolved D. This CDR3 region has 12 residues. V was trimmed by 4 bases and J by 18 bases, leaving 17 bases between them. Per germline, CDR1 SGHTS and CDR2 YDEGEE. CDR3 sequence reads: CASSARTASSHF. For the CDR3, the DNA is TGTGCCAGCAGCGCCCGGACGGCTTCCTCCCACTTT.

This clonotype was seen at least ten times. V is TRBV28 and J is TRBJ1-5; 8 nucleotides line up with TRBD1. V gave up 7 bases and J gave up 7 bases; unmatched junction bases: 6. The CDR3 length is 13 residues. The germline CDR1 and CDR2 sequences are MDHEN and SYDVKM. In nucleotides, the CDR3 is TGTGCCAGCATCTCAGGGGGCAGGCAGCCCCAGCATTTT. It codes for CASISGGRQPQHF.

To note about this clonotype: It may be a read error: a sequence one base away is much more abundant. J is TRBJ2-3 and V is TRBV2; D is tentatively TRBD1 or TRBD2 (5 bases each). CDR1 is SNHLY, CDR2 FYNNEI, per germline. The CDR3 has 14 amino acids. Written as DNA, the CDR3 is TGTCCCAGCAGTGAAGGGACGGCGCCAGATACGCAGTATTTT. Translation: CPSSEGTAPDTQYF.

The table lists this clonotype with many counts. This chain uses TRBV20-1 with TRBJ2-3; perhaps D is TRBD1 or TRBD2 (5 bases each). CDR1 is DFQATT and CDR2 is SNEGSKA in the germline V gene (reference sequence). With 0 bases removed from V and 6 bases from J, the gap between germline ends came to 10 bases. The CDR3 contains 13 residues. For the CDR3, the DNA is TGCAGTGCTAGAGACCTAGCAGGGGATACGCAGTATTTT. Protein: CSARDLAGDTQYF.

In this sample, this clonotype turned up many times. This sequence joins TRBV3-1 and TRBJ2-5; 9 bases agree with TRBD2. V shed 0 bases, J shed 4 bases, and the junction held 9 bases outside the gene matches. This CDR3 has 17 residues. Per germline, CDR1 LGHDT and CDR2 YNNKEL (reference sequence). CDR3 nucleotide sequence: TGTGCCAGCAGCCAAGATAGGCTAGCGGGGTTCGTAGAGACCCAGTACTTC. Translating gives CASSQDRLAGFVETQYF.

This clonotype has only a few counts. V is TRBV4-2 and J is TRBJ2-7, with TRBD2 matching 7 bases. Germline V CDR1 and CDR2: LGHNA, YNFKEQ. Trimming took 5 bases from V and 2 from J; bases not matched to a gene: 15. This CDR3 region has 17 residues. CDR3 DNA sequence: TGTGCCAGCAGCTCCCCCGGGGGGTCACCCGCGGCCTACGAGCAGTACTTC. It is translated as CASSSPGGSPAAYEQYF.

This sequence joins TRBV3-1 and TRBJ1-2; the match to TRBD1 covers 9 bases. The length of the CDR3 is 14 residues. CDR1 is LGHDT and CDR2 is YNNKEL in the germline V gene (reference sequence). Trimming removed 3 bases from V and 5 bases from J; junction bases left unmatched: 4. Written as DNA, the CDR3 is TGTGCCAGCAGCCAGGGACAGGGCAGTTATGGCTACACCTTC. It codes for CASSQGQGSYGYTF.

DNA of the CDR3: TGCAGTGCTAGAGATCTAGCGGGGTACACCGGGGAGCTGTTTTTT. It is translated as CSARDLAGYTGELFF. The chain recombines TRBV20-1 with TRBJ2-2; 9 bases line up with TRBD2. This CDR3 contains 15 residues. Germline V CDR1 and CDR2: DFQATT, SNEGSKA (reference sequence). V gave up 0 bases and J gave up 3 bases; unmatched junction bases: 2.

As to this clonotype: A far larger clone is just one base off, so this is likely a read error. The chain couples TRBV7-3 to TRBJ2-7; weak D call: TRBD2 (6 bases). The CDR3 covers 15 residues. V was pared by 3 bases and J by 7 bases, with 19 bases between. Germline V lookup: CDR1 SGHTA, CDR2 FQGTGA. The CDR3 sequence: CASSFATGLGGEQYF. CDR3 nucleotides: TGTGCCAGCAGCTTCGCGACGGGATTGGGGGGTGAGCAGTACTTC.

The sample holds a few counts of this clonotype. The chain is built from TRBV3-1 and TRBJ2-1, with 9 nucleotides matching TRBD2. The ends lost 0 bases at V and 5 bases at J; junction bases unmatched: 14. This CDR3 is 19 amino acids long. Germline CDR1 is LGHDT and CDR2 is YNNKEL (reference sequence). The CDR3 is CASSQDWIRREGPDNEQFF. Written as DNA, the CDR3 is TGTGCCAGCAGCCAAGATTGGATACGGCGGGAGGGCCCCGACAATGAGCAGTTCTTC.

This clonotype was found many times. The chain combines TRBV27 with TRBJ1-1; tentative D call: TRBD1 (5 bases). Between the trimmed V and J ends, which lost 8 bases and 6 bases, there was a span of 16 bases. This CDR3 contains 13 residues. CDR1 is MNHEY, CDR2 SMNVEV, per germline (reference sequence). The CDR3 is CASLGAGAPEAFF. The CDR3 nucleotides read TGTGCCAGCCTTGGCGCCGGGGCGCCTGAAGCTTTCTTT.

To note about this clonotype: Mismatch with germline at one junction end may stem from a read error. The chain carries TRBV2 and TRBJ2-5, with TRBD2 matching 11 bases. This CDR3 is 16 amino acids long. Germline V gene data show CDR1 as SNHLY and CDR2 as FYNNEI. CDR3 amino acids: CASRKTSGIRQETRYF. The CDR3 coding sequence is TGTGCCAGCAGGAAGACTAGCGGGATAAGGCAAGAGACCCGGTACTTC.

This clonotype was detected ten times or more. At one boundary the junction diverges from the germline segment, which might be a read error. The J gene is TRBJ2-4, the V gene TRBV12-3 or TRBV12-4; 8 bases align to TRBD2. This CDR3 contains 14 residues. The CDR3 region is CASSLAGTKNIQYF. The CDR3 DNA reads as TGTGCCAGCAGTCTAGCGGGTACCAAAAACATTCAGTACTTC.

This clonotype has at least ten counts. This chain joins TRBV24-1 and TRBJ2-3; tentative D call: TRBD1 (6 bases). Germline V gene lookup returns CDR1 KGHDR and CDR2 SFDVKD. The CDR3 covers 16 residues. The germline V and J ends were trimmed by 1 base and 6 bases, with 16 bases remaining between them. The CDR3 coding sequence is TGTGCCACCAGTGATTTAGGGACACCCTTTACGGATACGCAGTATTTT. This codes for CATSDLGTPFTDTQYF.

This clonotype came up many times. The rearrangement joins TRBV20-1 to TRBJ2-5; 10 nucleotides agree with TRBD2. Germline loops: CDR1 DFQATT, CDR2 SNEGSKA (reference sequence). The CDR3 totals 13 residues. CDR3 loop: CSTLSGRRETQYF. The CDR3 coding sequence is TGCAGCACTCTTAGCGGGAGGCGAGAGACCCAGTACTTC.